These T cell receptor beta chains were read from a single sample in a study of OX40 agonist ivuxolimab in advanced cancers. The data were produced by immunoSEQ multiplex PCR, yet TCRdb's version contains in-frame clones alone and is incomplete. The sample carries fewer than 50,000 clones, around 82% recorded once. The source was CD4+ or CD8+ T cells sorted from blood, collected in a trial of the OX40 agonist ivuxolimab. All receptors derive from an adult with an advanced solid tumor such as melanoma, head and neck, liver or kidney cancer. Each CDR3 is given with its conserved first and last residue. D genes are given only for firm matches. Some rows mark clone size as missing; the rest say once, few, many or name a class of expanded clone.

CDR3 DNA,CDR3 protein,D gene,clone size,V gene,J gene
TGTGCCAGCAGTTATTTCTACGAGCAGTACTTC,CASSYFYEQYF,-,-,TRBV6-6,TRBJ2-7
TGTGCCAGCAGCGGGGGTAGACAGGGGATCTACGAGCAGTACTTC,CASSGGRQGIYEQYF,TRBD1,-,TRBV27,TRBJ2-7
TGTGCCAGCAGTGGCTCAGCGGGAGGATCCTACGAGCAGTACTTC,CASSGSAGGSYEQYF,TRBD2,-,TRBV2,TRBJ2-7
TGTGCCAGCAGCCCTGAGGTCCTGCAGGGCTGGGAAGGGGAGCTGTTTTTT,CASSPEVLQGWEGELFF,-,few,TRBV7-7,TRBJ2-2
TGTGCCAGCAGCGGGCAGGGACCGACAGATACGCAGTATTTT,CASSGQGPTDTQYF,-,-,TRBV11-3,TRBJ2-3
TGTGCCAGCAGTGAAGCGGTGGGGTATGAGCAGTTCTTC,CASSEAVGYEQFF,-,-,TRBV2,TRBJ2-1
TGTGCCAGCAGCCTTGATTGGGGAGATACGCAGTATTTT,CASSLDWGDTQYF,-,-,TRBV5-4,TRBJ2-3
TGCGCCAGCAGCTTGGAGCGGGGGGGCCGGACAGATACGCAGTATTTT,CASSLERGGRTDTQYF,TRBD2,-,TRBV5-1,TRBJ2-3
TGTGCCAGCAGCGTAGATTTAGGGGCGAACACTGAAGCTTTCTTT,CASSVDLGANTEAFF,-,-,TRBV9,TRBJ1-1
TGTGCTAGTGGTCCCCGGGGGGGGGAAGGCGAGCAGTACTTC,CASGPRGGEGEQYF,TRBD2,-,TRBV12-5,TRBJ2-7
TGCGCCAGCAGCTTGGCCGGCGAAGGGCTCTACGAGCAGTACTTC,CASSLAGEGLYEQYF,-,-,TRBV5-1,TRBJ2-7
TGTGCCGGCACCCACGACAGGGGAGGGGCTGAAGCTTTCTTT,CAGTHDRGGAEAFF,TRBD1,-,TRBV6-6,TRBJ1-1
TGCAGCGTCAGAACGGCAACGACAGGGTTTTCGAATGAGCAGTACTTC,CSVRTATTGFSNEQYF,TRBD1,-,TRBV29-1,TRBJ2-5
TGCGCCAGCAGCCGGCGGGAGGTGGAAAATGAGCAGTTCTTC,CASSRREVENEQFF,TRBD2,few,TRBV4-3,TRBJ2-1
TGTGCCAGCAGCCGGCGACCCCAGGGTATTGGGAACACCATATATTTT,CASSRRPQGIGNTIYF,-,-,TRBV5-8,TRBJ1-3
TGTGCCTCCGGTCGGGGACTTCCTTTAGGCAATCAGCCCCAGCATTTT,CASGRGLPLGNQPQHF,-,-,TRBV19,TRBJ1-5
TGTGCCAGCAGCGGGACTAGCGGGGCCTCCTACGAGCAGTACTTC,CASSGTSGASYEQYF,TRBD2,-,TRBV6-5,TRBJ2-7
TGTGCCGGTAGGGTTACAGGGCCCACTGAAGCTTTCTTT,CAGRVTGPTEAFF,-,-,TRBV11-2,TRBJ1-1
TGTGCCAGCAGTGAAGATTGGGGGTCTGCAGCTTTCTTT,CASSEDWGSAAFF,-,-,TRBV6-1,TRBJ1-1
TGCAGTGCTGGTACTTCTTATGGCTACACCTTC,CSAGTSYGYTF,-,-,TRBV20-1,TRBJ1-2
TGTGCCAGCCGAACCCTCACAGATACGCAGTATTTT,CASRTLTDTQYF,-,once,TRBV27,TRBJ2-3
TGTGCCAGCAGTTTACGCGGTCAGCCCCAGCATTTT,CASSLRGQPQHF,-,-,TRBV28,TRBJ1-5
TGTGCCAGCAGCCCCTCTTCAGGGGGTGTCTATAATTCACCCCTCCACTTT,CASSPSSGGVYNSPLHF,TRBD1,-,TRBV9,TRBJ1-6
TGCGCCAGCACTACTGGGAATGAGCAGTTCTTC,CASTTGNEQFF,-,-,TRBV5-1,TRBJ2-1
TGTGCTAGTGGTTTGGGGTTCGGGCAGAGTTACGAGCAGTACTTC,CASGLGFGQSYEQYF,-,-,TRBV12-5,TRBJ2-7
TGTGCCAGCAGTCCCGTCGGACAGGGTGCATGGGAGCAGTTCTTC,CASSPVGQGAWEQFF,TRBD1,-,TRBV6-5,TRBJ2-1
TGTGCCAGCAGTTACTCGTGGACCCCGGCCACCGGGGAGCTGTTTTTT,CASSYSWTPATGELFF,-,-,TRBV6-5,TRBJ2-2
TGTGCCAGCGCCCGGGGACCCGGGCCCCAGCATTTT,CASARGPGPQHF,-,-,TRBV2,TRBJ1-5
TGTGCCAGCAGTTGGGGACAGGGGACCTATGGCTACACCTTC,CASSWGQGTYGYTF,TRBD1,-,TRBV6-5,TRBJ1-2
TGTGCCAGCTCACCACCGGTACGGGATAGCAATCAGCCCCAGCATTTT,CASSPPVRDSNQPQHF,-,few,TRBV18,TRBJ1-5
TGTGCCAGCAGCTTTGGGGCTGGGGCCAACGTCCTGACTTTC,CASSFGAGANVLTF,-,-,TRBV13,TRBJ2-6
TGTGCCAGCAGTCACCAGGACAGGTCCTATGGCTACACCTTC,CASSHQDRSYGYTF,TRBD1,-,TRBV6-5,TRBJ1-2
TGTGCCAGCAGCCTACTAGCGCGACCCTACGAGCAGTACTTC,CASSLLARPYEQYF,TRBD2,-,TRBV6-1,TRBJ2-7
TGTGCCAGCAGTTTCCACGGACTGGGGAATCAGCCCCAGCATTTT,CASSFHGLGNQPQHF,-,-,TRBV27,TRBJ1-5
TGTGCCAGCAGGAATCGACAGGGGAGATATGGATCACCCCTCCACTTT,CASRNRQGRYGSPLHF,TRBD1,-,TRBV7-8,TRBJ1-6
TGTGCCAGCAGCTTGGGGACAGGACGCTCTGGAAACACCATATATTTT,CASSLGTGRSGNTIYF,TRBD1,-,TRBV7-6,TRBJ1-3
TGTGCCATCAGTGTCGAGGCGGGTTTGGACAACCAGCCCCAGCATTTT,CAISVEAGLDNQPQHF,-,-,TRBV10-3,TRBJ1-5
TGTGCCAGCAGCGACATTGTGGGCGATACGCAGTATTTT,CASSDIVGDTQYF,-,few,TRBV7-9,TRBJ2-3
TGTGCCAGCAGTTACTCGATGCAGACCATGAACACTGAAGCTTTCTTT,CASSYSMQTMNTEAFF,-,-,TRBV6-5,TRBJ1-1